This TCR beta chain derives from a study of T-cell reconstitution after alpha-beta-depleted transplantation in children. This clonotype has more than one count but fewer than ten. The CDR3 has 16 amino acids. The V and J ends lost 2 bases and 0 bases respectively, with 8 bases between them. The germline gives CDR1 MNHEY, CDR2 SVGEGT. The TCRbeta library incorporated unique molecular identifiers. One entry per CDR3 protein, called by TCRdb with MiXCR from the PCR reads. The table lists about 610,000 distinct CDR3 sequences, more than 9% of them singletons, with roughly 3.9% in the top ten. The TCR was taken from a human donor who donated a stem cell graft to a child with acute myeloid leukemia. This chain joins TRBV6-2 or TRBV6-3 and TRBJ1-6; D unresolved. The specimen comprised PBMCs from the stem cell graft donor, sampled from the stem cell graft. The CDR3 spells CASSYARSSYNSPLHF. CDR3 in DNA: TGTGCCAGCAGTTACGCGAGGAGCTCCTATAATTCACCCCTCCACTTT.